The 24 T cell receptor beta chains below all came from one sample that was sequenced in a study of response to subunit inactivated influenza vaccine. TCRdb called the RT-PCR reads again in MiXCR, with one record for every CDR3 protein. The sample has roughly 500,000 distinct CDR3 sequences, more than 15% seen once; the top ten hold 3%. Source: CD4+ T cells sorted from PBMCs, taken about 23 months after vaccination. The origin of the receptors is a man aged 50-75 years who received an inactivated influenza vaccine.

This rearrangement joins TRBV28 to TRBJ2-1; TRBD1 or TRBD2 may be the D gene (5 bases each). CDR1 is MDHEN and CDR2 is SYDVKM in the germline V gene. This CDR3 region has 15 residues. V was shortened by 5 bases and J by 3 bases, with 14 bases between the two germline ends. CDR3 bases: TGTGCCAGCAGTGGGGACCGCTTCGGCTACAATGAGCAGTTCTTC. Amino acids: CASSGDRFGYNEQFF.

The CDR3 coding sequence is TGCGCCAGCAGCCAAGGGACAGGGGACTATGGCTACACCTTC. Translating it yields CASSQGTGDYGYTF. The chain uses TRBV4-1 and TRBJ1-2; 9 bases agree with TRBD1. V lost 1 base and J lost 3; bases outside the gene matches: 0. The CDR3 loop spans 14 amino acids. Germline V gives CDR1 MGHRA, CDR2 YSYEKL.

The chain recombines TRBV15 with TRBJ2-5, with 7 bases fitting TRBD2. Germline lookup yields CDR1 LNHNV and CDR2 YYDKDF (reference sequence). This CDR3 is 13 amino acids long. The V and J ends lost 9 bases and 0 bases, in that order; junction bases with no gene match: 4. CDR3 sequence: CATQRGYQETQYF. The DNA of the CDR3 is TGTGCCACACAGCGGGGATACCAAGAGACCCAGTACTTC.

A few counts support this clonotype. This chain links TRBV28 with TRBJ2-3; 13 bases map to TRBD2. Germline values: CDR1 MDHEN, CDR2 SYDVKM. The CDR3 is 16 residues long. V was clipped by 4 bases and J by 5 bases; unmatched bases: 6. The CDR3 DNA is TGTGCCAGCAGTTATACTAGCGGGGGGGCGAGAGATACGCAGTATTTT. Protein sequence: CASSYTSGGARDTQYF.

The genes are TRBV2 and TRBJ1-1, with 10 nucleotides matching TRBD1. Per germline, CDR1 SNHLY and CDR2 FYNNEI. The length of the CDR3 is 16 residues. The V segment lost 7 bases and the J segment 10 bases; nucleotides outside the gene matches: 18. The CDR3 spells CASTLTGGAGVAGAFF. In DNA, the CDR3 is TGTGCCAGCACCCTGACAGGGGGCGCAGGTGTGGCCGGAGCTTTCTTT.

The genes are TRBV14 and TRBJ2-2, with D unclear. In germline, CDR1 is SGHDN, CDR2 FVKESK. The V end was cut by 4 bases, the J end by 6 bases, with 9 bases between. CDR3 length: 13 amino acids. CDR3 DNA: TGTGCCAGCAGCCCCCAGGTACCCGGGGAGCTGTTTTTT. Encoded protein: CASSPQVPGELFF.

The chain uses TRBV5-1 and TRBJ2-3, with D possibly being TRBD1 or TRBD2 (5 bases each). V lost 4 bases and J lost 0, with 9 bases in between. The CDR3 covers 14 residues. Germline V lookup: CDR1 SGHRS, CDR2 YFSETQ. In nucleotides, the CDR3 is TGCGCCAGCAGCGGGGGATCTAGCACAGATACGCAGTATTTT. Translating it yields CASSGGSSTDTQYF.

This clonotype was counted only a few times. This chain links TRBV11-3 with TRBJ2-1; D remains ambiguous. The CDR3 sequence is 16 residues long. Germline CDR1 is SGHNT and CDR2 is YENEEA. The ends were cut back, 0 bases at V and 4 bases at J, with 13 bases in the middle. CDR3: CASSLDIGSSYNEQFF. The DNA of the CDR3 is TGTGCCAGCAGCTTAGATATTGGGTCGAGTTACAATGAGCAGTTCTTC.

This rearrangement joins TRBV5-6 to TRBJ2-1; tentative D call: TRBD2 (5 bases). Trimming took off 7 bases at V and 9 bases at J, with 17 bases between the two ends. Germline CDR1 is SGHDT and CDR2 is YYEEEE. This CDR3 region has 13 residues. The CDR3 DNA is TGTGCCAGCGGCCCCGCGGGTCAAAGTGAGCAGTTCTTC. Amino acid sequence: CASGPAGQSEQFF. Full variable domain (outside the CDR3, taken from reference TRBV5-6 and TRBJ2-1): DAGVTQSPTHLIKTRGQQVTLRCSPKSGHDTVSWYQQALGQGPQFIFQYYEEEERQRGNFPDRFSGHQFPNYSSELNVNALLLGDSALYLCASGPAGQSEQFFGPGTRLTVL.

The chain links TRBV5-1 to TRBJ2-1; 8 nucleotides agree with TRBD2. With V trimmed by 4 bases and J by 5 bases, 8 bases remained unmatched. This CDR3 has 15 amino acids. Germline V gene data show CDR1 as SGHRS and CDR2 as YFSETQ. The CDR3 nucleotides read TGCGCCAGCAGCCTCAGGACTAGCAGGCACAATGAGCAGTTCTTC. This sequence encodes CASSLRTSRHNEQFF.

The J gene is TRBJ2-5, the V gene TRBV5-1; no firm D call. V was clipped by 2 bases and J by 3 bases, with 14 bases between them. The CDR3 contains 15 residues. Germline CDR1 and CDR2: SGHRS and YFSETQ. Here the CDR3 reads CASSFSARIEETQYF. Written as DNA, the CDR3 is TGCGCCAGCAGCTTTTCAGCCAGGATTGAAGAGACCCAGTACTTC. The whole variable domain, filled in from reference TRBV5-1 and TRBJ2-5, reads KAGVTQTPRYLIKTRGQQVTLSCSPISGHRSVSWYQQTPGQGLQFLFEYFSETQRNKGNFPGRFSGRQFSNSRSEMNVSTLELGDSALYLCASSFSARIEETQYFGPGTRLLVL.

The chain has TRBV10-3 and TRBJ2-1; 7 bases are shared with TRBD1. CDR3 size: 15 residues. With 6 bases clipped from V and 1 base from J, the junction kept 6 bases outside the gene matches. Germline CDR1 is ENHRY and CDR2 is SYGVKD. The CDR3: CAISRTGASYNEQFF. The DNA of the CDR3 is TGTGCCATCAGCCGGACAGGCGCTTCCTACAATGAGCAGTTCTTC.

The chain's CDR3 is CSVTGRVADTQYF. The CDR3 DNA is TGCAGCGTTACGGGCAGGGTCGCAGATACGCAGTATTTT. This rearrangement joins TRBV29-1 to TRBJ2-3, with a possible D match to TRBD1 (5 bases). V lost 5 bases to trimming and J lost 4 bases, with 13 bases between them. Germline CDR1 reads SQVTM; CDR2 reads ANQGSEA. CDR3 length: 13 amino acids.

The CDR3 protein is CASSFGGTGWDIQYF. CDR3 DNA: TGCGCCAGCAGCTTTGGAGGGACAGGTTGGGACATTCAGTACTTC. The chain recombines TRBV5-1 with TRBJ2-4; the match to TRBD1 covers 8 bases. In germline, CDR1 is SGHRS, CDR2 YFSETQ. After removal of 2 bases from V and 8 bases from J, the junction contained 9 bases not matched to a gene. The CDR3 totals 15 residues. Filled out from reference TRBV5-1 and TRBJ2-4, the complete variable domain reads KAGVTQTPRYLIKTRGQQVTLSCSPISGHRSVSWYQQTPGQGLQFLFEYFSETQRNKGNFPGRFSGRQFSNSRSEMNVSTLELGDSALYLCASSFGGTGWDIQYFGAGTRLSVL.

The gene calls are TRBV6-2 or TRBV6-3 and TRBJ2-2, with TRBD2 identical over 11 bases. V gave up 1 base and J gave up 6 bases; unmatched junction bases: 7. The germline CDR1 and CDR2 sequences are MNHEY and SVGEGT. This CDR3 contains 17 residues. In DNA form, the CDR3 reads TGTGCCAGCAGTTACTGGGGACTAGCGGACAGATCCGGGGAGCTGTTTTTT. Translation: CASSYWGLADRSGELFF.

This clonotype came up a few times. V usage is TRBV6-1 and J usage is TRBJ2-7; 12 nucleotides agree with TRBD1. The CDR3 is 15 amino acids. Germline assignment: CDR1 MNHNS and CDR2 SASEGT. The ends lost 6 bases at V and 3 bases at J; junction bases unmatched: 6. The CDR3 DNA reads TGTGCCAGCAGAAGGGACAGGGGGCCCAACTACGAGCAGTACTTC. This translates into CASRRDRGPNYEQYF.

A few counts support this clonotype. The chain links TRBV10-3 to TRBJ2-2; TRBD1 matches 7 bases. Germline loops: CDR1 ENHRY, CDR2 SYGVKD. Trimming cost V 6 bases and J 1 base; bases outside gene matches: 8. The CDR3 is 16 amino acids. The DNA for the CDR3 is TGTGCCATCAGGGACCGGGACAGAGAGAACACCGGGGAGCTGTTTTTT. It codes for CAIRDRDRENTGELFF.

CDR3 sequence reads: CASSLVRQRTYEQYF. CDR3 bases: TGTGCCAGCAGCTTAGTAAGACAGCGAACCTACGAGCAGTACTTC. The chain links TRBV11-2 to TRBJ2-7, with a possible D match to TRBD1 (5 bases). CDR1 and CDR2 from the germline V gene are SGHAT and FQNNGV. CDR3 length equals 15 residues. With 1 base removed from V and 2 bases from J, the gap between germline ends came to 12 bases.

This clonotype has more than one count but fewer than ten. This sequence joins TRBV7-9 and TRBJ2-5, with 12 positions matching TRBD2. Germline CDR1 SEHNR, CDR2 FQNEAQ (reference sequence). The CDR3 loop spans 15 amino acids. After removal of 5 bases from V and 1 base from J, the junction contained 2 bases not matched to a gene. The CDR3 bases are TGTGCCAGCAGCATACTAGCGGGGGGCCAAGAGACCCAGTACTTC. Its protein is CASSILAGGQETQYF.

This clonotype occurred many times. The V and J genes are TRBV7-2 and TRBJ2-7, with a weak D call TRBD2 (6 bases). V lost 5 bases and J lost 9, with 17 bases in between. Germline V gene data show CDR1 as SGHTA and CDR2 as FQGNSA. The CDR3 contains 13 residues. CDR3 sequence: CASSAGLGVRQYF. The CDR3 DNA reads as TGTGCCAGCAGCGCGGGACTGGGGGTTCGGCAGTACTTC. The entire variable domain, with the rest obtained from reference TRBV7-2 and TRBJ2-7, is as follows: GAGVSQSPSNKVTEKGKDVELRCDPISGHTALYWYRQSLGQGLEFLIYFQGNSAPDKSGLPSDRFSAERTGGSVSTLTIQRTQQEDSAVYLCASSAGLGVRQYFGPGTRLTVT.

The chain joins TRBV20-1 to TRBJ2-4; D is perhaps TRBD2 (5 bases). In germline, CDR1 is DFQATT, CDR2 SNEGSKA (reference sequence). The CDR3 is 13 residues long. The CDR3 region has the DNA TGCAGCGGCGCGGGTGCAACCAAAAACATTCAGTACTTC. The encoded protein is CSGAGATKNIQYF.

CDR3 loop: CASSPGQRNYEQYF. CDR3 DNA sequence: TGTGCCAGCAGCCCGGGACAAAGAAATTACGAGCAGTACTTC. The chain has TRBV7-2 and TRBJ2-7; possibly TRBD1 for D (6 bases). Germline values: CDR1 SGHTA, CDR2 FQGNSA. Trimming left V 5 bases short and J 4 bases short, with 15 bases between. CDR3 size: 14 residues.

This clonotype was observed a handful of times. This chain connects TRBV4-2 to TRBJ1-3; D is possibly TRBD1 (5 bases). This CDR3 is built from 15 residues. Germline assignment: CDR1 LGHNA and CDR2 YNFKEQ. Trimming pared 4 bases from V and 3 bases from J, leaving 13 bases between. CDR3 nucleotides: TGTGCCAGCAGCCGGGGGTCAGGGATTGGAAACACCATATATTTT. The encoded protein is CASSRGSGIGNTIYF.

This chain uses TRBV6-1 with TRBJ2-2; no reliable D call. Trimming removed 6 bases at V and 6 bases at J, with 11 bases between. CDR1 is MNHNS, CDR2 SASEGT, per germline. This CDR3 region has 13 residues. DNA of the CDR3: TGTGCCAGCAGCACCTACGGTCCCGGGGAGCTGTTTTTT. Translating gives CASSTYGPGELFF.